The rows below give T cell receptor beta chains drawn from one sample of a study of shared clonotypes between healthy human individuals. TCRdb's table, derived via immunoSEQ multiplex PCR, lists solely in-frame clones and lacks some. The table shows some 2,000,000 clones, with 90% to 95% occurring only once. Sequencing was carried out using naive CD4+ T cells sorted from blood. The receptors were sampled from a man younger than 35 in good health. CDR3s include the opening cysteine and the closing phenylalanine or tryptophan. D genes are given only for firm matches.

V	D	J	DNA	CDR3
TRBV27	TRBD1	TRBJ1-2	TGTGCCAGCAGTTTTAACACAGGGGGCGTATATTATGGCTACACCTTC	CASSFNTGGVYYGYTF
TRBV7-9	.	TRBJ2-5	TGTGCCAGCAGCTTAGCCCTAGCTCTGGAGACCCAGTACTTC	CASSLALALETQYF
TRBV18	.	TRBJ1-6	TGTGCCAGCTCATCCGACAGAGCCCCAAATTCACCCCTCCACTTT	CASSSDRAPNSPLHF
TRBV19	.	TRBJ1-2	TGTGCCAGTAGTATCTGGGGGACGGCCGTGGGAGGCTACACCTTC	CASSIWGTAVGGYTF
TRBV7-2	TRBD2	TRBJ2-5	TGTGCCAGCAGCTTAGAGGGTTGGACTAGCGCCCGAGAGACCCAGTACTTC	CASSLEGWTSARETQYF
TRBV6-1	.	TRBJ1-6	TGTGCCAGCAGTGAAAGCTTAAATAATTCACCCCTCCACTTT	CASSESLNNSPLHF
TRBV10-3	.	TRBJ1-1	TGTGCCATCAGTGCAGACAGGATGGGGACTGAAGCTTTCTTT	CAISADRMGTEAFF
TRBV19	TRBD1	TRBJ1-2	TGTGCCAGTAGGACAGGGGGCGGCCATGGCTACACCTTC	CASRTGGGHGYTF
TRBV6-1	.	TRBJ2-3	TGTGCCAGCAGTGAACTAAGTGTCTTCACAGATACGCAGTATTTT	CASSELSVFTDTQYF
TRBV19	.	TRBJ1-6	TGTGCCAGTAGTATAGACCCCACGGACCTCAGGGCACCCCTCCACTTT	CASSIDPTDLRAPLHF
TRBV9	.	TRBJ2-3	TGTGCCAGCAGCGTAGCAGGGGGGACCACAGATACGCAGTATTTT	CASSVAGGTTDTQYF
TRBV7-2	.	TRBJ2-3	TGTGCCAGCACTCTCCGCCAGGGGCCGTTCGGCACAGATACGCAGTATTTT	CASTLRQGPFGTDTQYF
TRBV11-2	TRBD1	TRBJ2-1	TGTGCCAGCCAGACAGGGAGCTCCTACAATGAGCAGTTCTTC	CASQTGSSYNEQFF
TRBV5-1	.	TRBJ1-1	TGCGCCAGCAGCTTGGGACATGTGAACACTGAAGCTTTCTTT	CASSLGHVNTEAFF
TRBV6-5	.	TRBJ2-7	TGTGCCAGCAGGCCAGGGACCTTAATCTTCAAGCAGTACTTC	CASRPGTLIFKQYF
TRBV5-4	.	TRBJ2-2	TGTGCCAGCAGCTTGAAGGGGGTGAACACCGGGGAGCTGTTTTTT	CASSLKGVNTGELFF
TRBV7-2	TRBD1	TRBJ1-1	TGTGCCAGCAGCTTAGGAGGGACAGTTGAAGCTTTCTTT	CASSLGGTVEAFF
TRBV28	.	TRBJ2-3	TGTGCCACCTGGCGGGATACGCAGTATTTT	CATWRDTQYF